A single sample gave rise to the 23 T cell receptor beta chains below, sequenced in a study of radiotherapy plus CTLA-4 blockade in lung cancer. The protocol was immunoSEQ multiplex PCR, while the TCRdb copy is restricted to in-frame clones and leaves out a portion. The profile shows approximately 78,000 clones, around 80% of them singletons. Source: peripheral blood, taken from a patient treated with radiotherapy plus ipilimumab. The receptor set was obtained from a human donor with non-small cell lung cancer who had a complete response to radiotherapy plus ipilimumab.

The chain employs TRBV11-3 and TRBJ2-5; TRBD1 agrees at 10 bases. Losses at the gene ends were 3 bases for V and 2 bases for J; bases not matched to a gene: 9. Germline CDR1 reads SGHNT; CDR2 reads YENEEA. The CDR3 length is 17 residues. Here the CDR3 DNA reads TGTGCCAGCAGCTTGGGACAGGGGATAAACCTACAAGAGACCCAGTACTTC. Amino acid sequence: CASSLGQGINLQETQYF.

The chain joins TRBV12-5 to TRBJ1-2; D call uncertain. CDR1 and CDR2 from the germline V gene are LGHNT and FRNRAP. V was shortened by 2 bases and J by 4 bases, with 17 bases between the two germline ends. This CDR3 comprises 16 residues. CDR3 nucleotide sequence: TGTGCTAGTGGTTTGCTCTTTAAGGAGTTCCTCTATGGCTACACCTTC. It specifies CASGLLFKEFLYGYTF.

The rearrangement uses TRBV6-1 and TRBJ1-1; TRBD1 is a possible D gene (5 bases). V was trimmed by 6 bases and J by 1 base, leaving 9 bases between them. This CDR3 region has 13 residues. Germline V gene lookup returns CDR1 MNHNS and CDR2 SASEGT. Written as DNA, the CDR3 is TGTGCCAGCAGCGTGACAGAGAACACTGAAGCTTTCTTT. Residues: CASSVTENTEAFF.

The rearrangement links TRBV10-3 to TRBJ2-5, with 10 positions matching TRBD2. With 6 bases clipped from V and 5 bases from J, the junction kept 9 bases outside the gene matches. This CDR3 spans 15 amino acids. Germline CDR1 and CDR2: ENHRY and SYGVKD. CDR3 bases: TGTGCCATCAGGAGGGGAGCGGGAGGGCAGGAGACCCAGTACTTC. Translating gives CAIRRGAGGQETQYF.

This clone has only a few counts. The V call is TRBV7-9, the J call TRBJ2-7; D is undetermined. Germline values: CDR1 SEHNR, CDR2 FQNEAQ (reference sequence). The CDR3 consists of 11 residues. V dropped 2 bases and J dropped 4 bases, with 3 bases sitting between them. The CDR3 here is CASSLQYEQYF. As DNA, the CDR3 is TGTGCCAGCAGCTTACAGTACGAGCAGTACTTC.

The V gene is TRBV11-3, the J gene TRBJ2-3; weak D call: TRBD2 (6 bases). The V and J ends lost 1 base and 0 bases respectively, with 11 bases between them. Looked up from germline, CDR1 is SGHNT and CDR2 is YENEEA. The CDR3 loop spans 16 amino acids. The CDR3 DNA follows: TGTGCCAGCAGCTTAGGGACTACAACTAGCACAGATACGCAGTATTTT. Translating gives CASSLGTTTSTDTQYF.

The chain couples TRBV19 to TRBJ1-5; the D gene is possibly TRBD1 (5 bases). V dropped 6 bases and J dropped 0 bases, with 15 bases sitting between them. The CDR3 length is 16 residues. Germline V gives CDR1 LNHDA, CDR2 SQIVND (reference sequence). The CDR3 spells CASRGRGDPSNQPQHF. The DNA for the CDR3 is TGTGCCAGTAGGGGGAGGGGCGATCCTAGCAATCAGCCCCAGCATTTT.

This clone was seen a handful of times. The chain carries TRBV11-3 and TRBJ2-3; D may be TRBD1 (5 bases). The CDR3 spans 15 residues. The V and J ends lost 1 base and 0 bases respectively, with 8 bases between them. Germline V gene lookup returns CDR1 SGHNT and CDR2 YENEEA. CDR3 sequence (DNA): TGTGCCAGCAGCTTAGTGGCAGGGAGCACAGATACGCAGTATTTT. Its protein product is CASSLVAGSTDTQYF.

The J gene is TRBJ1-1, the V gene TRBV12-5, with TRBD1 as a possible D gene (5 bases). Germline V gene sequence: CDR1 LGHNT, CDR2 FRNRAP. The CDR3 is made up of 14 amino acids. V lost 6 bases and J lost 6, with 17 bases in between. The CDR3 protein is CASGLWSRGAEAFF. The CDR3 DNA reads TGTGCTAGTGGCCTCTGGTCGAGGGGCGCTGAAGCTTTCTTT.

V usage is TRBV7-9 and J usage is TRBJ1-2; weak D call: TRBD1 (6 bases). V lost 1 base to trimming and J lost 0 bases, with 12 bases between them. The CDR3 spans 16 residues. Germline V CDR1 and CDR2: SEHNR, FQNEAQ (reference sequence). The CDR3 loop reads CASSLGGTLANYGYTF. The CDR3 nucleotides read TGTGCCAGCAGCTTAGGGGGGACACTAGCTAACTATGGCTACACCTTC.

The chain combines TRBV4-1 with TRBJ2-2; 8 bases align to TRBD1. The germline CDR1 and CDR2 sequences are MGHRA and YSYEKL. The V gene end was trimmed by 4 bases and the J gene end by 2 bases; junction bases not matched to a gene: 6. The CDR3 runs to 16 residues. CDR3 protein: CASSLRTGTNTGELFF. In DNA, the CDR3 is TGCGCCAGCAGCCTTAGGACAGGGACAAACACCGGGGAGCTGTTTTTT.

Remarks on this clone: The junction departs from germline at one end; a sequencing error may be responsible. The gene calls are TRBV7-8 and TRBJ2-3; unclear D gene. Germline CDR1 and CDR2: SGHVS and FQNEAQ. This CDR3 spans 14 amino acids. The CDR3 region has the DNA TGTGCCAGCAGCTTAGTCAGGCAGGCACTCAGTGGACATTTT. It encodes CASSLVRQALSGHF.

The chain couples TRBV23-1 to TRBJ1-2; D unclear. TRBV23-1 qualifies as an ORF whose function is uncertain. V lost 8 bases, J lost 8 bases, and 15 bases lay in between. There are 12 residues in the CDR3. The CDR3 sequence: CASRWLGRGYTF. The CDR3 DNA follows: TGCGCCAGCCGGTGGCTAGGGCGAGGCTACACCTTC.

The gene calls are TRBV28 and TRBJ1-2; TRBD1 agrees at 7 bases. In germline, CDR1 is MDHEN, CDR2 SYDVKM. This CDR3 contains 14 residues. With 2 bases clipped from V and 6 bases from J, the junction kept 6 bases outside the gene matches. CDR3 protein: CASSLGRQGNGYTF. CDR3 DNA: TGTGCCAGCAGTTTAGGGAGACAGGGAAATGGCTACACCTTC.

This clone was seen only once. The genes are TRBV28 and TRBJ2-7; D is perhaps TRBD1 (6 bases). Trimming left V 5 bases short and J 2 bases short, with 13 bases between. The CDR3 length is 14 residues. Germline V lookup: CDR1 MDHEN, CDR2 SYDVKM. The CDR3 region is CASSPLGGTYEQYV. CDR3 coding DNA: TGTGCCAGCAGTCCCCTAGGGGGTACCTACGAGCAGTACGTC.

The V and J genes are TRBV12-1 and TRBJ1-2; the table names TRBD1, a call not compared with the DNA. TRBV12-1 is a documented pseudogene. The CDR3 consists of 17 residues. CDR3 coding DNA: TGTGCCAGCAGCCCTAGACAGGGGGCGGTCGGGTGCTATGGCTACACCTTC. Encoded protein: CASSPRQGAVGCYGYTF.

V and J are TRBV29-1 and TRBJ2-1; tentative D call: TRBD2 (5 bases). The CDR3 consists of 12 residues. Germline CDR1 reads SQVTM; CDR2 reads ANQGSEA. DNA for the CDR3: TGCAGAGCAGGACGGAGGCTCAATGAGCAGTTCTTC. It encodes CRAGRRLNEQFF.

This clone was picked up one time. The rearrangement joins TRBV9 to TRBJ2-1; 8 nucleotides line up with TRBD2. This CDR3 is 16 amino acids long. The V gene end was trimmed by 0 bases and the J gene end by 8 bases; junction bases not matched to a gene: 10. The germline V gene has CDR1 SGDLS and CDR2 YYNGEE. CDR3 sequence (DNA): TGTGCCAGCAGCGTAGGGTCAGCGGGAGAGGGTTATGAGCAGTTCTTC. Translation: CASSVGSAGEGYEQFF. The full variable domain, completed using reference TRBV9 and TRBJ2-1, is DSGVTQTPKHLITATGQRVTLRCSPRSGDLSVYWYQQSLDQGLQFLIQYYNGEERAKGNILERFSAQQFPDLHSELNLSSLELGDSALYFCASSVGSAGEGYEQFFGPGTRLTVL.

This clone was found once. The chain joins TRBV7-9 to TRBJ2-5, with D tentatively TRBD1 or TRBD2 (5 bases each). From germline, CDR1 is SEHNR and CDR2 FQNEAQ (reference sequence). Trimming left V 5 bases short and J 4 bases short, with 20 bases between. The CDR3 runs to 16 residues. The CDR3 here is CASSRGGVFEGETQYF. The CDR3 nucleotides read TGTGCCAGCAGCCGTGGGGGAGTCTTCGAAGGAGAGACCCAGTACTTC.

This chain joins TRBV2 and TRBJ2-1, with D possibly being TRBD2 (5 bases). The length of the CDR3 is 11 residues. Per germline, CDR1 SNHLY and CDR2 FYNNEI. Trimming stripped 8 bases from V and 4 bases from J, with 6 bases between. The CDR3 nucleotides read TGTGCCAGCCGGACTTACAATGAGCAGTTCTTC. As protein: CASRTYNEQFF.

J is TRBJ2-1 and V is TRBV4-1; D ambiguous. The germline CDR1 and CDR2 sequences are MGHRA and YSYEKL. V dropped 0 bases and J dropped 6 bases, with 9 bases sitting between them. This CDR3 contains 14 residues. The CDR3 region has the DNA TGCGCCAGCAGCCAAGATAGTGGGTTCAATGAGCAGTTCTTC. This encodes CASSQDSGFNEQFF.

This clone was picked up a small number of times. The chain carries TRBV21-1 and TRBJ2-6; whether TRBD1, the table's D call, matches the DNA was not checked. TRBV21-1 corresponds to a pseudogene. The CDR3 extends over 17 amino acids. Here the CDR3 DNA reads TGTGCCAGCAGTGCCGGGACAGGGTGCCCTGGGGCCAACGTCCTGACTTTC. Translated, it gives CASSAGTGCPGANVLTF.

V usage is TRBV19 and J usage is TRBJ2-1; 9 bases are a match to TRBD1. Losses at the gene ends were 1 base for V and 8 bases for J; bases not matched to a gene: 6. The CDR3 spans 15 residues. Per the germline V gene, CDR1 is LNHDA and CDR2 is SQIVND (reference sequence). CDR3 coding DNA: TGTGCCAGTAGTATAGTTCGACAGGGGGGGGATGAGCAGTTCTTC. Protein: CASSIVRQGGDEQFF.